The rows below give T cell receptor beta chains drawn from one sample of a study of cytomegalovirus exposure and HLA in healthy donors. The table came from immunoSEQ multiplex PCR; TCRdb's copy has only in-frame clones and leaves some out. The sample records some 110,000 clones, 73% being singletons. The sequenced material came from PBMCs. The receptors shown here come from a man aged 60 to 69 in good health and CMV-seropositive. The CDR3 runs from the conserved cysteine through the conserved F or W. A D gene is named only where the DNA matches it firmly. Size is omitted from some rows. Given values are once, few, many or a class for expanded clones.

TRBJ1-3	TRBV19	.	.	CASSLLRDGGGPGNTIYF	TGTGCCAGTAGTCTTCTCCGGGACGGGGGAGGCCCTGGAAACACCATATATTTT
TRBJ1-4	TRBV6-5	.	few	CASGTMDEKLFF	TGTGCCAGCGGGACTATGGATGAAAAACTGTTTTTT
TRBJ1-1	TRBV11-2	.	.	CASSLGTGTEAFF	TGTGCCAGCAGCTTGGGAACAGGGACTGAAGCTTTCTTT
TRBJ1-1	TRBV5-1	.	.	CASSLAVGGDTEAFF	TGCGCCAGCAGCTTGGCCGTGGGAGGGGACACTGAAGCTTTCTTT
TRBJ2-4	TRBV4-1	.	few	CASSQTGKNIQYF	TGCGCCAGCAGCCAAACGGGCAAAAACATTCAGTACTTC
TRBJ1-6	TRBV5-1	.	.	CASSFNIDSGFANSPLHF	TGCGCCAGCAGCTTCAACATTGACAGCGGGTTCGCTAATTCACCCCTCCACTTT
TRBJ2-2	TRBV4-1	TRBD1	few	CASSQESRGSNTGELFF	TGCGCCAGCAGCCAAGAGAGCAGGGGGTCGAACACCGGGGAGCTGTTTTTT
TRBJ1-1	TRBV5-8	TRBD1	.	CASSPLRRRGQMNTEAFF	TGTGCCAGCAGCCCTCTAAGGCGGCGGGGACAGATGAACACTGAAGCTTTCTTT
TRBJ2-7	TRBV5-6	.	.	CASSLVRTPYPIYEQYF	TGTGCCAGCAGCTTGGTTAGGACACCGTACCCCATCTACGAGCAGTACTTC
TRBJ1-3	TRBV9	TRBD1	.	CASEPAGGGGNTIYF	TGTGCCAGCGAGCCTGCAGGGGGTGGTGGAAACACCATATATTTT
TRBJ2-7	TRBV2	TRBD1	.	CASKRGQGVTGEQYF	TGTGCCAGCAAGAGGGGACAGGGGGTAACGGGCGAGCAGTACTTC
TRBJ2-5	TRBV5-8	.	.	CASSLGAGNIQETQYF	TGTGCCAGCAGTCTTGGGGCGGGGAATATCCAAGAGACCCAGTACTTC
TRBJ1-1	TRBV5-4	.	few	CASSQGQLNTEAFF	TGTGCCAGCAGCCAAGGACAGTTGAACACTGAAGCTTTCTTT
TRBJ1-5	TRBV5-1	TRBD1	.	CASSSTGDWPQHF	TGCGCCAGCAGCTCAACAGGGGATTGGCCCCAGCATTTT
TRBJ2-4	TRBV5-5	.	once	CASLNRGGENIQYF	TGTGCCAGTCTTAATAGGGGGGGGGAGAACATTCAGTACTTC
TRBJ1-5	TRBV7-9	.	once	CASSLTGLDQPQHF	TGTGCCAGCAGCCTTACAGGGCTAGATCAGCCCCAGCATTTT
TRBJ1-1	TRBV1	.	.	CTSSQDVVVNTEAFF	TGCACCAGCAGCCAAGACGTCGTAGTGAACACTGAAGCTTTCTTT
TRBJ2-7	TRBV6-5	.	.	CASSYGRQDTYEQYF	TGTGCCAGCAGTTACGGTCGTCAGGATACCTACGAGCAGTACTTC
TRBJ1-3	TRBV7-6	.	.	CASSPRGLTGNTIYF	TGTGCCAGCAGCCCCAGGGGTCTCACTGGAAACACCATATATTTT
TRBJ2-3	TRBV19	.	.	CASSALANPSTDTQYF	TGTGCCAGTAGTGCCCTAGCGAACCCTAGCACAGATACGCAGTATTTT
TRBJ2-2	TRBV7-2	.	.	CASSFVLGGPTGELFF	TGTGCCAGCAGCTTTGTTCTGGGGGGACCCACCGGGGAGCTGTTTTTT
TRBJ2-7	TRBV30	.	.	CAWSDSSYEQYF	TGTGCCTGGAGTGATAGTAGCTACGAGCAGTACTTC
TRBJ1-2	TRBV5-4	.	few	CASSLPTPVGGGYTF	TGTGCCAGCAGCTTGCCGACACCTGTGGGAGGGGGCTACACCTTC
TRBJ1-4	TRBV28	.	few	CASSLGGDNRKLFF	TGTGCCAGCAGTTTAGGGGGGGACAACCGAAAACTGTTTTTT
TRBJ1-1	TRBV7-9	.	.	CASSLTPWSTEAFF	TGTGCCAGCAGCTTAACTCCCTGGTCCACTGAAGCTTTCTTT
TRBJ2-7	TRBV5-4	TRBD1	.	CASSLPRQGEYEQYF	TGTGCCAGCAGCTTGCCGCGACAGGGTGAATACGAGCAGTACTTC
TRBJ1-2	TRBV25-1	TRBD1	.	CASSEWDRVGSFYGYTF	TGTGCCAGCAGTGAATGGGACAGGGTCGGGAGCTTCTATGGCTACACCTTC
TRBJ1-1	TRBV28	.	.	CASSLLRAGKATEAFF	TGTGCCAGCAGTTTACTTAGGGCAGGGAAGGCCACTGAAGCTTTCTTT
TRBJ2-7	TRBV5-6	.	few	CASSPVGRGVYEQYF	TGTGCCAGCAGCCCCGTAGGGAGAGGTGTCTACGAGCAGTACTTC
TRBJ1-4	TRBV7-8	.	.	CASSLIREPNEKLFF	TGTGCCAGCAGCTTAATACGGGAACCTAATGAAAAACTGTTTTTT
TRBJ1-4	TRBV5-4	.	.	CASSSGGTNEKLFF	TGTGCCAGCAGCTCGGGGGGGACTAATGAAAAACTGTTTTTT
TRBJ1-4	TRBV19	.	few	CASDQGGLREKLFF	TGTGCCAGCGATCAAGGCGGACTGAGGGAAAAACTGTTTTTT
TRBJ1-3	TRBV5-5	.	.	CASSFSDTSSGNTIYF	TGTGCCAGCAGCTTCTCGGACACGAGCTCTGGAAACACCATATATTTT
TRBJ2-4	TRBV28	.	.	CASSLGGSTKNIQYF	TGTGCCAGCAGTTTAGGGGGCAGCACCAAAAACATTCAGTACTTC
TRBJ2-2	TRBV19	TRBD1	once	CASSADRANTGELFF	TGTGCCAGTAGTGCGGACAGGGCTAACACCGGGGAGCTGTTTTTT
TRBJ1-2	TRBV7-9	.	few	CASSDEARELNYGYTF	TGTGCCAGCAGCGATGAGGCCCGCGAGCTTAACTATGGCTACACCTTC
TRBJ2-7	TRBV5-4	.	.	CASSLTRLGDSEQYF	TGTGCCAGCAGTTTGACCCGGCTCGGGGACTCCGAGCAGTACTTC
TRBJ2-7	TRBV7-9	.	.	CASSLARTYEQYF	TGTGCCAGCAGCTTGGCCAGAACCTACGAGCAGTACTTC
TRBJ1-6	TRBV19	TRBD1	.	CASSPGQGKMSYNSPLHF	TGTGCCAGTAGTCCAGGACAGGGCAAGATGTCCTATAATTCACCCCTCCACTTT
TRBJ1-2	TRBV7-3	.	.	CASSLAGSGGYTF	TGTGCCAGCAGCCTGGCGGGCAGTGGCGGCTACACCTTC
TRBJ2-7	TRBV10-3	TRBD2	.	CAIRTKGLAGYEQYF	TGTGCCATCAGGACAAAGGGACTAGCCGGCTACGAGCAGTACTTC
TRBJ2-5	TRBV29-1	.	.	CSVEDPPVPGHIQETQYF	TGCAGCGTTGAGGATCCTCCGGTCCCGGGACACATCCAAGAGACCCAGTACTTC
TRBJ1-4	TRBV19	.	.	CASSMKGVSDEKLFF	TGTGCCAGTAGTATGAAGGGAGTCTCGGACGAAAAACTGTTTTTT
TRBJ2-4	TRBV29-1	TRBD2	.	CSVDRAGGGNIQYF	TGCAGCGTAGACAGGGCGGGGGGGGGAAACATTCAGTACTTC
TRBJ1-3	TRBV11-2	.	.	CASSPRTASGNTIYF	TGTGCCAGCAGCCCCCGGACAGCCTCTGGAAACACCATATATTTT
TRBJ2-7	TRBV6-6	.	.	CASSQDMYEQYF	TGTGCCAGCAGCCAAGACATGTACGAGCAGTACTTC
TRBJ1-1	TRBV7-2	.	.	CASSLGFSQGAFF	TGTGCCAGCAGCTTAGGTTTTTCGCAGGGAGCTTTCTTT